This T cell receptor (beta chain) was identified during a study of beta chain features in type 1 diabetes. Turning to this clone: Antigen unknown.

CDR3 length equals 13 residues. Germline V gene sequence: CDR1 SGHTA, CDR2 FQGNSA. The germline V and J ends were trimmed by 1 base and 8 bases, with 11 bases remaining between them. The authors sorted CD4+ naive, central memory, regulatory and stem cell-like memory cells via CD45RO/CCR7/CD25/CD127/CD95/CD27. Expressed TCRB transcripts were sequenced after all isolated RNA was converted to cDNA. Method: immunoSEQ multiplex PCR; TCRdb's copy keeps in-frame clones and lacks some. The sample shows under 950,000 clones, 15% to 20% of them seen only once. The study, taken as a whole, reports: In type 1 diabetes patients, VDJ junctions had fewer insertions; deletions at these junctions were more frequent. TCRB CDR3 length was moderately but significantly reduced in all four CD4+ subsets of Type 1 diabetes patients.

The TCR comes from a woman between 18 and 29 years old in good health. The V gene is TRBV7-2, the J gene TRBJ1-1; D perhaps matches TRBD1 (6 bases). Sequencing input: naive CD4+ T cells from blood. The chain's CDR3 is CASSLVPTGEAFF. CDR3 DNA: TGTGCCAGCAGCTTAGTACCCACAGGGGAAGCTTTCTTT. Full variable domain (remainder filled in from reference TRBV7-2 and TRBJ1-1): GAGVSQSPSNKVTEKGKDVELRCDPISGHTALYWYRQSLGQGLEFLIYFQGNSAPDKSGLPSDRFSAERTGGSVSTLTIQRTQQEDSAVYLCASSLVPTGEAFFGQGTRLTVV.